This TCR beta chain was profiled in a study of blood T cell repertoires in COVID-19. About the study: Researchers got acute and convalescent COVID-19 samples from the United States, Italy and Spain. The analysed material was cDNA or gDNA that came from T cells, B-cell-depleted T cells, or PBMCs.

Data came from immunoSEQ multiplex PCR; TCRdb stores just in-frame clones and leaves some out. The sample records some 120,000 clones, around three quarters being singletons. The receptor's source is a human donor in a cohort sampled during active COVID-19. Sequenced sample: peripheral blood.

CDR3 DNA: TGTGCCAGTAGTACGCCTCCGGGACATAGGGACTATGGCTACACCTTC. Its translation is CASSTPPGHRDYGYTF. The genes are TRBV19 and TRBJ1-2; maybe TRBD1 (6 bases). Germline CDR1 reads LNHDA; CDR2 reads SQIVND (reference sequence). The CDR3 extends over 16 amino acids. V lost 4 bases to trimming and J lost 3 bases, with 18 bases between them. Filled out from reference TRBV19 and TRBJ1-2, the complete variable domain reads DGGITQSPKYLFRKEGQNVTLSCEQNLNHDAMYWYRQDPGQGLRLIYYSQIVNDFQKGDIAEGYSVSREKKESFPLTVTSAQKNPTAFYLCASSTPPGHRDYGYTFGSGTRLTVV.